What follows are 32 T cell receptor beta chains derived from one specimen sequenced in a study of T cell clones after liver transplantation. TCRdb's table, derived via immunoSEQ multiplex PCR, lists solely in-frame clones and lacks some. The sample yields some 50,000 clones, over 60% seen once. This specimen was CD4+ T cells from blood, taken at the 22-month timepoint. The receptors here all came from a human patient who received a liver transplant. Some T cells here may be from the graft donor.

This clone was seen just once. V usage is TRBV12-5 and J usage is TRBJ1-1; D is ambiguous. There are 14 residues in the CDR3. V was trimmed by 1 base and J by 0 bases, leaving 6 bases between them. Germline loops: CDR1 LGHNT, CDR2 FRNRAP. The CDR3 nucleotides are TGTGCTAGTGGTTTGGGGCACCTGAACACTGAAGCTTTCTTT. Protein: CASGLGHLNTEAFF.

V usage is TRBV9 and J usage is TRBJ1-1, with a possible D match to TRBD1 (6 bases). This CDR3 has 13 residues. Germline lookup yields CDR1 SGDLS and CDR2 YYNGEE. Trimming took off 4 bases at V and 3 bases at J, with 10 bases between the two ends. CDR3 coding DNA: TGTGCCAGCAGCCGAGGGGGGGACACTGAAGCTTTCTTT. The encoded protein is CASSRGGDTEAFF.

The genes are TRBV5-4 and TRBJ1-1, with TRBD1 identical over 7 bases. The CDR3 has 16 amino acids. V dropped 0 bases and J dropped 4; count of bases not matched to a gene: 9. CDR1 is SGHNT, CDR2 YYREEE, per germline (reference sequence). This CDR3 reads CASSLAVTGVGTEAFF. Written as DNA, the CDR3 is TGTGCCAGCAGCTTGGCGGTCACAGGGGTGGGCACTGAAGCTTTCTTT. Filled out from reference TRBV5-4 and TRBJ1-1, the complete variable domain reads ETGVTQSPTHLIKTRGQQVTLRCSSQSGHNTVSWYQQALGQGPQFIFQYYREEENGRGNFPPRFSGLQFPNYSSELNVNALELDDSALYLCASSLAVTGVGTEAFFGQGTRLTVV.

The chain recombines TRBV7-9 with TRBJ2-1, with 8 positions matching TRBD1. V shed 5 bases and J 15 bases; nucleotides not matched to a gene: 12. This CDR3 is built from 13 residues. Germline assignment: CDR1 SEHNR and CDR2 FQNEAQ (reference sequence). CDR3 sequence reads: CASSPSDRGWRFF. In DNA, the CDR3 is TGTGCCAGCAGCCCGTCCGACAGGGGTTGGCGGTTCTTC.

A few counts support this clone. The V and J genes are TRBV5-1 and TRBJ2-3; 10 nucleotides agree with TRBD2. Germline loops: CDR1 SGHRS, CDR2 YFSETQ. This CDR3 spans 14 amino acids. V lost 3 bases to trimming and J lost 4 bases; unmatched junction nucleotides: 2. This chain's CDR3 is CASSSGTSADTQYF. CDR3 nucleotides: TGCGCCAGCAGCTCCGGGACTAGCGCAGATACGCAGTATTTT.

This clone showed up just a few times. The V call is TRBV11-3, the J call TRBJ2-1, with D uncertain. This CDR3 has 14 amino acids. The germline CDR1 and CDR2 sequences are SGHNT and YENEEA. V gave up 2 bases and J gave up 3 bases, with 8 bases separating them. CDR3 coding DNA: TGTGCCAGCAGCTTAACGTCAGACTACAATGAGCAGTTCTTC. Its translation: CASSLTSDYNEQFF.

The chain recombines TRBV10-1 with TRBJ2-2; no reliable D call. Deletions cut 2 bases from V and 8 bases from J, with 3 bases between. Per the germline V gene, CDR1 is WNHNN and CDR2 is SYGVQD (reference sequence). The CDR3 spans 11 residues. As DNA, the CDR3 is TGCGCCAGCAGTGAGAAAGGGGAGCTGTTTTTT. This encodes CASSEKGELFF.

This clone was counted once. V and J are TRBV30 and TRBJ2-2, with no clear D. The CDR3 has 12 amino acids. V was clipped by 0 bases and J by 6 bases, with 5 bases between them. Looked up from germline, CDR1 is GTSNPN and CDR2 is SVGIG (reference sequence). The CDR3 DNA follows: TGTGCCTGGAGTGTAAGGGCCGGGGAGCTGTTTTTT. It specifies CAWSVRAGELFF.

The chain uses TRBV7-2 and TRBJ2-7; TRBD2 aligns across 9 bases. J was trimmed by 3 bases and V by 4 bases; bases with no gene match: 7. CDR3 length: 15 residues. CDR1 SGHTA and CDR2 FQGNSA come from the germline V gene. CDR3 amino acids: CASSYRGLAVYEQYF. In nucleotides, the CDR3 is TGTGCCAGCAGCTATCGGGGACTAGCAGTCTACGAGCAGTACTTC.

The chain couples TRBV5-1 to TRBJ1-5, with 8 nucleotides matching TRBD1. V was pared by 4 bases and J by 0 bases, with 6 bases of the junction left unmatched. The CDR3 has 16 amino acids. Germline CDR1 and CDR2: SGHRS and YFSETQ. The CDR3 DNA sequence: TGCGCCAGCAGCATCGGACAGGGTAATAGCAATCAGCCCCAGCATTTT. Its translation is CASSIGQGNSNQPQHF.

The chain links TRBV14 to TRBJ2-2; 12 nucleotides line up with TRBD2. The junction had 21 bases not matched to a gene; V was cut back by 3 bases and J by 1 base. The CDR3 covers 23 residues. Germline V gene data show CDR1 as SGHDN and CDR2 as FVKESK. The CDR3: CASSHHLGMTSGGFNQNTGELFF. For the CDR3, the DNA is TGTGCCAGCAGCCACCACCTGGGTATGACTAGCGGGGGCTTTAACCAGAACACCGGGGAGCTGTTTTTT.

The J gene is TRBJ2-1, the V gene TRBV19; 7 bases are a match to TRBD1. This CDR3 comprises 15 residues. The germline V gene has CDR1 LNHDA and CDR2 SQIVND (reference sequence). The ends lost 0 bases at V and 8 bases at J; junction bases unmatched: 7. The CDR3 region is CASSIEQGLRDEQFF. The CDR3 DNA sequence: TGTGCCAGTAGTATAGAACAGGGGCTGCGGGATGAGCAGTTCTTC.

This clone was observed once. The CDR3 DNA is TGTGCCAGCAGCGTTGGGACAGTGGGAGAGACCCAGTACTTC. Amino acid sequence: CASSVGTVGETQYF. The chain employs TRBV11-2 and TRBJ2-5; 7 bases line up with TRBD1. Germline values: CDR1 SGHAT, CDR2 FQNNGV. The CDR3 length is 14 residues. The ends lost 5 bases at V and 4 bases at J; junction bases unmatched: 7.

This chain joins TRBV9 and TRBJ1-1; D not resolved. Trimming pared 6 bases from V and 6 bases from J, leaving 24 bases between. Germline V gene data show CDR1 as SGDLS and CDR2 as YYNGEE. The CDR3 consists of 16 residues. CDR3 sequence: CASNYVPGSLGAEAFF. The DNA for the CDR3 is TGTGCCAGCAACTACGTCCCCGGGTCCCTAGGCGCTGAAGCTTTCTTT.

The rearrangement links TRBV4-1 to TRBJ1-5; D not resolved. Germline loops: CDR1 MGHRA, CDR2 YSYEKL. The CDR3 totals 15 residues. Trimming left V 0 bases short and J 7 bases short, with 13 bases between. For the CDR3, the DNA is TGCGCCAGCAGCCAAGATGGTACCAACGGCCAGCCCCAGCATTTT. Translating it yields CASSQDGTNGQPQHF.

The chain has TRBV6-5 and TRBJ1-2; D is uncertain. CDR1 is MNHEY, CDR2 SVGAGI, per germline. This CDR3 has 14 amino acids. Trimming left V 0 bases short and J 4 bases short, with 9 bases between. CDR3 nucleotide sequence: TGTGCCAGCAGTTACTCTAATTCCCTCTATGGCTACACCTTC. Amino acids: CASSYSNSLYGYTF.

Sample share makes this clone medium-sized. V is TRBV5-6 and J is TRBJ2-7; the D is unclear. The germline gives CDR1 SGHDT, CDR2 YYEEEE. The CDR3 has 15 residues. Trimming cost V 4 bases and J 5 bases, with 19 bases left between them. The CDR3 spells CASSAVSDTYDEQYF. CDR3 sequence (DNA): TGTGCCAGCAGCGCCGTATCGGATACCTACGACGAGCAGTACTTC.

This chain connects TRBV7-2 to TRBJ1-5; possibly TRBD1 for D (6 bases). Germline V gives CDR1 SGHTA, CDR2 FQGNSA. The length of the CDR3 is 15 residues. Deletions cut 5 bases from V and 0 bases from J, with 11 bases between. The CDR3 reads CASSEQGYSNQPQHF. The CDR3 DNA reads as TGTGCCAGCAGCGAACAGGGTTATAGCAATCAGCCCCAGCATTTT.

The genes are TRBV7-2 and TRBJ2-7; a possible D gene is TRBD1 (6 bases). Trimming took 4 bases from V and 9 from J, leaving 16 bases between them. Germline V gives CDR1 SGHTA, CDR2 FQGNSA. The CDR3 has 13 amino acids. The CDR3 DNA is TGTGCCAGCAGCTCCTCGACAGGTGAGACGCAGTACTTC. It translates to CASSSSTGETQYF.

This rearrangement joins TRBV4-1 to TRBJ1-6; D possibly corresponds to TRBD1 (5 bases). CDR3 length equals 18 residues. The V end lost 1 base, the J end lost 3 bases, and 16 bases lay between the germline ends. Germline V lookup: CDR1 MGHRA, CDR2 YSYEKL. CDR3 coding DNA: TGCGCCAGCAGCCAAGGGTCTAGCAATAGGGGCTATAATTCACCCCTCCACTTT. It encodes CASSQGSSNRGYNSPLHF.

The V gene is TRBV6-5, the J gene TRBJ1-1; perhaps TRBD1 as D (6 bases). Trimming pared 4 bases from V and 1 base from J, leaving 16 bases between. The germline V gene encodes CDR1 MNHEY and CDR2 SVGAGI. The length of the CDR3 is 16 residues. CDR3 loop: CASSSRPGHWNTEAFF. The CDR3 DNA reads TGTGCCAGCAGTTCCCGTCCGGGACACTGGAACACTGAAGCTTTCTTT.

The chain carries TRBV28 and TRBJ2-3; 7 bases map to TRBD1. With V trimmed by 6 bases and J by 2 bases, 11 bases remained unmatched. CDR3 size: 16 residues. CDR1 is MDHEN and CDR2 is SYDVKM in the germline V gene. The CDR3 coding sequence is TGTGCCAGCAGCCCGGGGACAGCCTCTTACACAGATACGCAGTATTTT. Protein sequence: CASSPGTASYTDTQYF. The complete variable domain, with remaining parts taken from reference TRBV28 and TRBJ2-3, reads DVKVTQSSRYLVKRTGEKVFLECVQDMDHENMFWYRQDPGLGLRLIYFSYDVKMKEKGDIPEGYSVSREKKERFSLILESASTNQTSMYLCASSPGTASYTDTQYFGPGTRLTVL.

The chain combines TRBV7-6 with TRBJ2-2, with 7 bases lining up with TRBD1. Germline CDR1 and CDR2: SGHVS and FNYEAQ. The CDR3 totals 14 residues. The V and J ends lost 5 bases and 6 bases, in that order; junction bases with no gene match: 6. CDR3: CASSGAGGAGELFF. The DNA for the CDR3 is TGTGCCAGCAGCGGAGCAGGGGGTGCCGGGGAGCTGTTTTTT.

This clone was observed a few times. The J gene is TRBJ1-5, the V gene TRBV29-1, with TRBD1 as a possible D gene (5 bases). This CDR3 region has 14 residues. Trimming took 5 bases from V and 5 from J, leaving 16 bases between them. Germline V lookup: CDR1 SQVTM, CDR2 ANQGSEA. Here the CDR3 DNA reads TGCAGCGTTCGAGGGGTGAGCGTGGATCAGCCCCAGCATTTT. Residues: CSVRGVSVDQPQHF.

The chain carries TRBV29-1 and TRBJ2-7, with D unclear. The V gene's germline CDR1 is SQVTM and CDR2 ANQGSEA. The CDR3 has 15 amino acids. V shed 0 bases and J shed 1 base, with 13 bases lying between them. In DNA form, the CDR3 reads TGCAGCGTTGAAGATCTTACACGCGAATCCTACGAGCAGTACTTC. Translating gives CSVEDLTRESYEQYF.

In its sample, this clone was seen many times. The chain recombines TRBV6-6 with TRBJ1-6; D is ambiguous. Germline values: CDR1 MNHNY, CDR2 SVGAGI (reference sequence). This CDR3 is 14 amino acids long. Trimming took 2 bases from V and 6 from J, leaving 8 bases between them. For the CDR3, the DNA is TGTGCCAGCAGTTACGGGGAGGCTAATTCACCCCTCCACTTT. Residues: CASSYGEANSPLHF.

The chain has TRBV6-1 and TRBJ1-1; 7 bases are a match to TRBD1. The CDR3 loop spans 14 amino acids. The germline gives CDR1 MNHNS, CDR2 SASEGT. Germline trimming cut 4 bases from V and 5 bases from J; bases unmatched to any gene: 7. CDR3 sequence reads: CASSAGQSATEAFF. The CDR3 bases are TGTGCCAGCAGTGCGGGACAGAGCGCGACTGAAGCTTTCTTT.

This clone has more than one count but fewer than ten. The CDR3 reads CASSFGVLQATGELFF. Here the CDR3 DNA reads TGCGCCAGCAGCTTTGGGGTCCTACAGGCCACCGGGGAGCTGTTTTTT. V is TRBV5-1 and J is TRBJ2-2, with TRBD1 as a possible D gene (5 bases). V lost 2 bases to trimming and J lost 4 bases, with 15 bases between them. Germline V gives CDR1 SGHRS, CDR2 YFSETQ. This CDR3 is built from 16 residues.

This clone was seen only a few times. The CDR3 DNA is TGTGCCAGCAGCATTGGGACAGGTAAAGCTTTCTTT. Amino acid sequence: CASSIGTGKAFF. J is TRBJ1-1 and V is TRBV21-1; TRBD1, the D gene given by the table, was not confirmed from the DNA. TRBV21-1 is an annotated pseudogene. This CDR3 has 12 amino acids.

In its sample, this clone was seen a few times. The V and J genes are TRBV2 and TRBJ2-7, with 11 bases matching TRBD2. Germline CDR1 and CDR2: SNHLY and FYNNEI. J was trimmed by 3 bases and V by 6 bases; bases with no gene match: 4. The length of the CDR3 is 14 residues. CDR3 DNA: TGTGCCAGCAGCGCCGGGACTAGCGGCTACGAGCAGTACTTC. Translated: CASSAGTSGYEQYF.

J is TRBJ2-4 and V is TRBV14; tentatively, D is TRBD1 or TRBD2 (5 bases each). This CDR3 region has 15 residues. Trimming pared 5 bases from V and 4 bases from J, leaving 15 bases between. Germline CDR1 reads SGHDN; CDR2 reads FVKESK. DNA of the CDR3: TGTGCCAGCAGCACAACCGGGACCGCAAAAAACATTCAGTACTTC. Its protein is CASSTTGTAKNIQYF.

This rearrangement joins TRBV10-3 to TRBJ1-1, with 9 bases fitting TRBD1. Germline CDR1 reads ENHRY; CDR2 reads SYGVKD. This CDR3 is built from 16 residues. Losses at the gene ends were 3 bases for V and 3 bases for J; bases not matched to a gene: 8. The CDR3 nucleotides are TGTGCCATCAGTGAACGGGACAGGGATTCGCACACTGAAGCTTTCTTT. Its protein product is CAISERDRDSHTEAFF.